There are a few counts of the clone carrying this T cell receptor (beta chain). Its antigen remains unknown. The CDR3 loop spans 16 amino acids. Germline values: CDR1 SEHNR, CDR2 FQNEAQ (reference sequence). V was clipped by 4 bases and J by 1 base, with 17 bases between them. Amplified TCR beta CDR3 regions derived from RNA transcripts. When the TCR CDR3 underwent first-round RT-PCR, the HTBI primer set was used. TCRdb redid the calling of the multiplex PCR reads with MiXCR, one entry per CDR3 protein. The sample lists about 700,000 distinct CDR3 sequences, about 45% occurring once. The study based diagnoses on clinical symptoms, serum thyroxine and TRAb, thyroid ultrasound and orbital computed tomography. The record originates from a study of T cells in Graves' hyperthyroidism and ophthalmopathy. Broader study findings: The model forecast ophthalmopathy, anticipating it by a median about 7 months before onset. A model built on 13 V-J features separated ophthalmopathy from stable hyperthyroidism. Peripheral blood also featured most of the thyroid clonotypes expanded above 0.001.

The sample consisted of peripheral blood or thyroid tissue (not recorded which). The rearrangement uses TRBV7-9 and TRBJ2-7; D is ambiguous. This clonotype was obtained from an adult man with Graves' disease, either hyperthyroidism or ophthalmopathy (not recorded which). Here the CDR3 DNA reads TGTGCCAGCAGCTCTCCCACTCTTGGCGGTTCCTACGAGCAGTACTTC. Residues: CASSSPTLGGSYEQYF.